The 8 T cell receptor beta chains reported below all come from one sample, sequenced in a study of regulatory T cells in long-lasting Graves disease (dated by TCRdb to the early 2020s). The time point label on this specimen signifies: newly diagnosed GD, antithyroid drugs for less than 3 months. For both TCR sequencing and RNA sequencing, RNA was extracted from PBMCs in TRIzol. Receptor libraries were prepared by multiplex PCR. Sequencing used an Illumina HiSeq 4000. iRepertoire HTBI primers and Arm-PCR amplification of CDR3 regions were used to construct TCR beta libraries. TCRdb redid the processing of the public reads, applying fastp at Q25 and MiXCR, and retained in-frame beta chains. Merged by CDR3 protein, the rows form single entries marked with the most common genes and DNA. The sample table holds 250,000 or so distinct CDR3 sequences, of which roughly a fifth were seen once. The ten largest clonotypes hold about 15% of the sample.

Sample: peripheral blood mononuclear cells (PBMCs), taken at new diagnosis, from a patient treated with antithyroid drugs. All receptors derive from a female donor with Graves disease.

This clonotype was seen ten or more times. This chain links TRBV24-1 with TRBJ1-5; D call uncertain. Germline V gives CDR1 KGHDR, CDR2 SFDVKD. With 6 bases removed from V and 2 bases from J, the gap between germline ends came to 13 bases. The CDR3 runs to 15 residues. For the CDR3, the DNA is TGTGCCACCAGTTCCACCCAGCAAGGCAATCAGCCCCAGCATTTT. As protein: CATSSTQQGNQPQHF.

Many counts were recorded for this clonotype. The rearrangement links TRBV10-3 to TRBJ1-1; D gene unclear. The CDR3 runs to 15 residues. Germline V gene data show CDR1 as ENHRY and CDR2 as SYGVKD. V lost 1 base and J 1 base, leaving 10 bases between the germline ends. This CDR3 is CAISEFSSGNTEAFF. The CDR3, as DNA: TGTGCCATCAGTGAGTTTAGCTCGGGGAACACTGAAGCTTTCTTT.

The rearrangement uses TRBV4-1 and TRBJ1-1, with TRBD1 as a possible D gene (6 bases). The V and J ends lost 4 bases and 8 bases respectively, with 14 bases between them. Germline values: CDR1 MGHRA, CDR2 YSYEKL. The CDR3 totals 13 residues. The CDR3 nucleotides are TGCGCCAGCAGCCTCTCAACAGGGAAAGAAGCTTTCTTT. Encoded protein: CASSLSTGKEAFF.

This clonotype has more than one count but fewer than ten. As DNA, the CDR3 is TGTGCCAGCAGGGACCAGGCTAGAAACACCATATATTTT. This translates into CASRDQARNTIYF. The chain carries TRBV2 and TRBJ1-3, with unresolved D. The ends were cut back, 6 bases at V and 5 bases at J, with 11 bases in the middle. CDR1 is SNHLY and CDR2 is FYNNEI in the germline V gene. The CDR3 totals 13 residues.

In its sample, this clonotype was seen many times. This rearrangement joins TRBV20-1 to TRBJ2-5; maybe TRBD1 (5 bases). From germline, CDR1 is DFQATT and CDR2 SNEGSKA (reference sequence). V gave up 0 bases and J gave up 2 bases, with 16 bases separating them. This CDR3 contains 16 residues. The CDR3 protein is CSARDKGKAVQETQYF. In DNA form, the CDR3 reads TGCAGTGCTAGAGATAAGGGGAAGGCGGTTCAAGAGACCCAGTACTTC.

The chain joins TRBV20-1 to TRBJ2-1, with TRBD2 identical over 8 bases. The length of the CDR3 is 16 residues. V trimming: 0 bases; J trimming: 4 bases; junction bases outside the gene matches: 8. Germline CDR1 is DFQATT and CDR2 is SNEGSKA (reference sequence). The chain's CDR3 is CSARDWAGGFYNEQFF. The CDR3, as DNA: TGCAGTGCTAGAGATTGGGCGGGGGGCTTTTACAATGAGCAGTTCTTC.

The rearrangement joins TRBV10-2 to TRBJ1-5, with a weak D call TRBD1 (5 bases). CDR3 length: 14 residues. Germline V CDR1 and CDR2: WSHSY, SAAADI. V was shortened by 6 bases and J by 7 bases, with 16 bases between the two germline ends. CDR3 amino acids: CASRSQGNGQPQHF. The DNA for the CDR3 is TGCGCCAGCAGATCCCAGGGCAACGGGCAGCCCCAGCATTTT.

This clonotype was recorded many times. J is TRBJ2-1 and V is TRBV7-8; D remains unclear. The CDR3 is made up of 14 amino acids. CDR1 is SGHVS and CDR2 is FQNEAQ in the germline V gene. V was cut by 2 bases and J by 4 bases, with 9 bases left in between. The CDR3 coding sequence is TGTGCCAGCAGCTTATCAATAGGGTACAATGAGCAGTTCTTC. It specifies CASSLSIGYNEQFF.